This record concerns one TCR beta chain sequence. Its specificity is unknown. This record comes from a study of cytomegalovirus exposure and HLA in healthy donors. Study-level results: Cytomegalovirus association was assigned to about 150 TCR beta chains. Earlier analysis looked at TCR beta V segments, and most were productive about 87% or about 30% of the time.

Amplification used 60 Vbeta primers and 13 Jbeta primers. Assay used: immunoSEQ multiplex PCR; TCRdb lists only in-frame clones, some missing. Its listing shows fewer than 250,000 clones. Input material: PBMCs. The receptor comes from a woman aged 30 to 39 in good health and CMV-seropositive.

This chain's CDR3 is CASSQPWGTGKSDTQYF. As DNA, the CDR3 is TGTGCCAGCAGCCAACCCTGGGGGACAGGGAAGTCAGATACGCAGTATTTT. The V and J genes are TRBV14 and TRBJ2-3; the match to TRBD1 covers 9 bases. The CDR3 length is 17 residues. V lost 2 bases, J lost 4 bases, and 10 bases stayed unmatched. Germline CDR1 reads SGHDN; CDR2 reads FVKESK.